This T cell receptor (beta chain) was captured in a study of blood T cell repertoires in COVID-19. The repertoire was sequenced with immunoSEQ multiplex PCR; TCRdb's copy has only in-frame clones and lacks some. The sample has over 150,000 clones; less than 85% are singletons. This clone has just a few counts. CDR1 and CDR2 (germline): SGHDN, FVKESK. V dropped 2 bases and J dropped 6 bases, with 16 bases sitting between them. This CDR3 comprises 16 residues. The source of this sequence is a human donor in a cohort sampled during active COVID-19. The rearrangement links TRBV14 to TRBJ1-4, with D hard to call. The sequenced sample was peripheral blood. The DNA for the CDR3 is TGTGCCAGCAGCCAACTACGCGGCGGGTTGGATGAAAAACTGTTTTTT. This translates into CASSQLRGGLDEKLFF. Full variable domain (missing parts from reference TRBV14 and TRBJ1-4): EAGVTQFPSHSVIEKGQTVTLRCDPISGHDNLYWYRRVMGKEIKFLLHFVKESKQDESGMPNNRFLAERTGGTYSTLKVQPAELEDSGVYFCASSQLRGGLDEKLFFGSGTQLSVL.